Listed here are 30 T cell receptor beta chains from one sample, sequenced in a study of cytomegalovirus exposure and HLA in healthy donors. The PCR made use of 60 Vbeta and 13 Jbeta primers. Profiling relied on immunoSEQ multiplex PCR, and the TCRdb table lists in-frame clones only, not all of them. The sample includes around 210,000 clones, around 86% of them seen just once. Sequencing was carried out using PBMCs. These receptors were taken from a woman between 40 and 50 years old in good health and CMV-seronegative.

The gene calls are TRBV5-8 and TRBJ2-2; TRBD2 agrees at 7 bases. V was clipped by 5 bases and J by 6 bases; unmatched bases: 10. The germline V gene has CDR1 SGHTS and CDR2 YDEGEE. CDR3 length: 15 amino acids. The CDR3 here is CASRTRAGVPGELFF. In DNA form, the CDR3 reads TGTGCCAGCAGGACGCGCGCGGGAGTCCCCGGGGAGCTGTTTTTT. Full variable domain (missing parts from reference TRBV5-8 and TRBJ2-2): EAGVTQSPTHLIKTRGQQATLRCSPISGHTSVYWYQQALGLGLQFLLWYDEGEERNRGNFPPRFSGRQFPNYSSELNVNALELEDSALYLCASRTRAGVPGELFFGEGSRLTVL.

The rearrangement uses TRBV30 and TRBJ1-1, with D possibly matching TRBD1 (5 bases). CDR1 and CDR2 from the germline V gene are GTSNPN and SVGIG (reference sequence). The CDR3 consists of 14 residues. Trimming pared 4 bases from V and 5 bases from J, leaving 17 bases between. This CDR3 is CAWTFTGPWTEAFF. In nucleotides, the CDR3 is TGTGCCTGGACCTTCACAGGCCCCTGGACTGAAGCTTTCTTT.

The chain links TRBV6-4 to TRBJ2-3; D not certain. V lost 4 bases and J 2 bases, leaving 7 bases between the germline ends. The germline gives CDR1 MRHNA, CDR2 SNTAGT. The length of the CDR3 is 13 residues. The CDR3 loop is CASSVRDTDTQYF. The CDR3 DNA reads TGTGCCAGCAGTGTTCGAGACACAGATACGCAGTATTTT.

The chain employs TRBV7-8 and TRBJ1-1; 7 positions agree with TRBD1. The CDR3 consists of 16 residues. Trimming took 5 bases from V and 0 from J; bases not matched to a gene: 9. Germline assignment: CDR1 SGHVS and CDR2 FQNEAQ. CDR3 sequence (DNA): TGTGCCAGCAGCCTCAGGGGGGCTAATATGAACACTGAAGCTTTCTTT. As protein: CASSLRGANMNTEAFF.

The CDR3 reads CASSSSGTAYEQYF. CDR3 DNA sequence: TGTGCCAGCAGCAGTTCCGGGACAGCCTACGAGCAGTACTTC. The rearrangement links TRBV13 to TRBJ2-7; 7 bases align to TRBD1. Germline trimming cut 5 bases from V and 2 bases from J; bases unmatched to any gene: 6. CDR1 and CDR2 from the germline V gene are PRHDT and FYEKMQ (reference sequence). This CDR3 is 14 amino acids long.

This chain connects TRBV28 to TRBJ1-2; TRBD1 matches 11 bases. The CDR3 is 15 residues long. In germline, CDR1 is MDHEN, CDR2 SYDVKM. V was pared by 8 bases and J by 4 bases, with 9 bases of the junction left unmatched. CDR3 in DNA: TGTGCCAGCGATACTTCGGGACAGGGGGTCTATGGCTACACCTTC. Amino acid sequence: CASDTSGQGVYGYTF.

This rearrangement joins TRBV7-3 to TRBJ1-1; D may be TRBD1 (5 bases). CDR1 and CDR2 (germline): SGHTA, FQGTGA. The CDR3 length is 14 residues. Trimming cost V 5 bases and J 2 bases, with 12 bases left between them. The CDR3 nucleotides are TGTGCCAGCAGCCCCAGCGGGGGTAACACTGAAGCTTTCTTT. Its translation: CASSPSGGNTEAFF.

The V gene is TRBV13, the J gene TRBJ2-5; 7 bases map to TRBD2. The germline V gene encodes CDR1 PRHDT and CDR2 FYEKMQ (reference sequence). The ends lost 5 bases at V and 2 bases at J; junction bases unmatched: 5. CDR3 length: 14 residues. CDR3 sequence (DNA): TGTGCCAGCAGCCTACTAGCGTCTCAAGAGACCCAGTACTTC. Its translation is CASSLLASQETQYF. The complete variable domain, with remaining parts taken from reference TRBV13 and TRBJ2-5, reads AAGVIQSPRHLIKEKRETATLKCYPIPRHDTVYWYQQGPGQDPQFLISFYEKMQSDKGSIPDRFSAQQFSDYHSELNMSSLELGDSALYFCASSLLASQETQYFGPGTRLLVL.

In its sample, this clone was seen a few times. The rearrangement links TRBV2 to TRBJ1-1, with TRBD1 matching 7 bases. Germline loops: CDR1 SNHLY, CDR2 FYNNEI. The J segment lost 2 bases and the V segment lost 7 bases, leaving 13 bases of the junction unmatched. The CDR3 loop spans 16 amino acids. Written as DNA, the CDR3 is TGTGCCAGCAAAAGGGGACAGTGGGGATTAAACACTGAAGCTTTCTTT. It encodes CASKRGQWGLNTEAFF.

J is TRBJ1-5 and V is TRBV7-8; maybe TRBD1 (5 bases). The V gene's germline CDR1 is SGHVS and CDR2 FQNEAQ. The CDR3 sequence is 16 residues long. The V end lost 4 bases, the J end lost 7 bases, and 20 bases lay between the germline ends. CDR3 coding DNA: TGTGCCAGCAGCTCCCAGGGTAGGGCAGTGGGGCAGCCCCAGCATTTT. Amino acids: CASSSQGRAVGQPQHF.

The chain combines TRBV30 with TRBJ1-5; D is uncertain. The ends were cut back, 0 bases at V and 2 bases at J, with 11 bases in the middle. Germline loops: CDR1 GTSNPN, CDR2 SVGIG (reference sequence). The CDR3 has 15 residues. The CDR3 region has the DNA TGTGCCTGGAGTGTAAATCTCCGGGGCAATCAGCCCCAGCATTTT. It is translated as CAWSVNLRGNQPQHF.

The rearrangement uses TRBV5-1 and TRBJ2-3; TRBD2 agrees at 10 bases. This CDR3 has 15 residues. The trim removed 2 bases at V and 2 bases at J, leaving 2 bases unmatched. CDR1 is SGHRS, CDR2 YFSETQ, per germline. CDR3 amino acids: CASSFSGRITDTQYF. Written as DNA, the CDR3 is TGCGCCAGCAGCTTTAGCGGGAGGATCACAGATACGCAGTATTTT.

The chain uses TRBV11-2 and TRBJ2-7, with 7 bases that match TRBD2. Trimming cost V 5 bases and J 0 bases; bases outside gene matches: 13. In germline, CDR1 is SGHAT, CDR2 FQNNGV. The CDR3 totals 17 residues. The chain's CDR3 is CASSPRYLAESSYEQYF. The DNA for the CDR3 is TGTGCCAGCAGCCCCCGCTATCTAGCGGAGAGCTCCTACGAGCAGTACTTC.

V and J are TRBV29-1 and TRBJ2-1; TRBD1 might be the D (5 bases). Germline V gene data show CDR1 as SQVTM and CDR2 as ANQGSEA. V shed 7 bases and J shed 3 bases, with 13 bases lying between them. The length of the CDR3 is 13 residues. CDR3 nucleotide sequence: TGCAGCGCAGAGAATAGGGGCTACAATGAGCAGTTCTTC. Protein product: CSAENRGYNEQFF.

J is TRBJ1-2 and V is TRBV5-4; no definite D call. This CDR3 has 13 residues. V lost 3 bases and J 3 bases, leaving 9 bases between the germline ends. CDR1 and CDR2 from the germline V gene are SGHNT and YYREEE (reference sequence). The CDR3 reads CASSSPPYYGYTF. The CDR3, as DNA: TGTGCCAGCAGCTCTCCCCCCTACTATGGCTACACCTTC.

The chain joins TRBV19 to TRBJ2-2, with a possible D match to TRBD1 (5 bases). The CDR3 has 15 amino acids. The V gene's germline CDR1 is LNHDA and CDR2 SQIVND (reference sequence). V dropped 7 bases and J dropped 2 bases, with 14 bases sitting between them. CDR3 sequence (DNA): TGTGCCAGTATTCGTTGGGGCGGAAACACCGGGGAGCTGTTTTTT. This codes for CASIRWGGNTGELFF.

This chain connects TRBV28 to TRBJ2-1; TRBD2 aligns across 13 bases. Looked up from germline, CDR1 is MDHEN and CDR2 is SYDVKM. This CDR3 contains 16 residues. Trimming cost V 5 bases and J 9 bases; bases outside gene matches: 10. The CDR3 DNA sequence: TGTGCCAGCAGTGCCGGCACTAGCGGGAGGGTTCGTGAGCAGTTCTTC. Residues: CASSAGTSGRVREQFF. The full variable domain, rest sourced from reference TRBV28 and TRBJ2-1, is DVKVTQSSRYLVKRTGEKVFLECVQDMDHENMFWYRQDPGLGLRLIYFSYDVKMKEKGDIPEGYSVSREKKERFSLILESASTNQTSMYLCASSAGTSGRVREQFFGPGTRLTVL.

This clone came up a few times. CDR3 sequence (DNA): TGTGCCAGCAGTTACTATGTACCACGGAGCTCCTACGAGCAGTACTTC. Protein sequence: CASSYYVPRSSYEQYF. The chain links TRBV6-5 to TRBJ2-7; D is undetermined. The germline gives CDR1 MNHEY, CDR2 SVGAGI. The germline V and J ends were trimmed by 1 base and 0 bases, with 13 bases remaining between them. This CDR3 region has 16 residues.

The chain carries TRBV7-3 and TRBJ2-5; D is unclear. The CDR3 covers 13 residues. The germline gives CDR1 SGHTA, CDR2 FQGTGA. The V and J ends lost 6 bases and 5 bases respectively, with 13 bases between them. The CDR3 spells CASRQNPGETQYF. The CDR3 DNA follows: TGTGCCAGCAGGCAAAATCCCGGGGAGACCCAGTACTTC.

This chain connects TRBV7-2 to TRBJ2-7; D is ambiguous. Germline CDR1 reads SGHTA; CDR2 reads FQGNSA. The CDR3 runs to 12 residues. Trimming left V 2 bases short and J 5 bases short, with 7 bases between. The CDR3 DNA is TGTGCCAGCAGCTTATTCCTCCACGAGCAGTACTTC. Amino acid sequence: CASSLFLHEQYF.

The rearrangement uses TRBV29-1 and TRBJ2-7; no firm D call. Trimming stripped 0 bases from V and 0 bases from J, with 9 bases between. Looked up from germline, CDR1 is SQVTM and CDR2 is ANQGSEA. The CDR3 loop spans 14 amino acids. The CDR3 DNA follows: TGCAGCGTTGAAGACCGCCAGGTCTCCTACGAGCAGTACTTC. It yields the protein CSVEDRQVSYEQYF.

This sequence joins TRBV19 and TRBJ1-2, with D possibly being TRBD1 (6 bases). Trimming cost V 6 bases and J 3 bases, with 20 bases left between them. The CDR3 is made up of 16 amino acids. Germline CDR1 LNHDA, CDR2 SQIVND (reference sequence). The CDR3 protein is CASSRLGGGSYYGYTF. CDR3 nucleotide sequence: TGTGCCAGTAGCCGATTAGGGGGGGGTTCGTACTATGGCTACACCTTC.

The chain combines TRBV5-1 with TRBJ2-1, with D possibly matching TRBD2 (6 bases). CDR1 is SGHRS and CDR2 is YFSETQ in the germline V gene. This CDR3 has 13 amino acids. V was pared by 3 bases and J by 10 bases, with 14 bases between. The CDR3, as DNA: TGCGCCAGCAGCTCTCGGATGGGGGGAGAGCAGTTCTTC. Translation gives CASSSRMGGEQFF.

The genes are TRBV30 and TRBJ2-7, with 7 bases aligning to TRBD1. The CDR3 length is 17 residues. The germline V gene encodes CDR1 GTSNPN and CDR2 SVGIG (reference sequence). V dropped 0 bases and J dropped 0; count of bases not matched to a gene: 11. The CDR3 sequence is CAWSVLRGRLSSYEQYF. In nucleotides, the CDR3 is TGTGCCTGGAGTGTACTTAGGGGGCGATTAAGCTCCTACGAGCAGTACTTC.

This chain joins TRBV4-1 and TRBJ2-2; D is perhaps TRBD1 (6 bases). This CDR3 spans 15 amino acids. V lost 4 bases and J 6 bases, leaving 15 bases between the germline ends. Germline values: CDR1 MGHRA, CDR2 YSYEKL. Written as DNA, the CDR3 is TGCGCCAGCAGCCTTTCGATCAGGGGTGCCGGGGAGCTGTTTTTT. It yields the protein CASSLSIRGAGELFF.

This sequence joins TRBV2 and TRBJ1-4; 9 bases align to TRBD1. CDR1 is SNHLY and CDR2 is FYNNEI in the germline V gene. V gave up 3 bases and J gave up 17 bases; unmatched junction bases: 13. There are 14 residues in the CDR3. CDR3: CASSEGTGRNRGFF. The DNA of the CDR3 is TGTGCCAGCAGTGAGGGGACAGGGAGAAACCGGGGCTTTTTT.

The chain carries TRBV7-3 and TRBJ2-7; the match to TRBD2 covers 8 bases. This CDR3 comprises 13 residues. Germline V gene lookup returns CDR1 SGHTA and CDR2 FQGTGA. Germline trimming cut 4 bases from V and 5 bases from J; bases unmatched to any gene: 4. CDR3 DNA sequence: TGTGCCAGCAGCTCGGGACTAGAGGACGAGCAGTACTTC. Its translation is CASSSGLEDEQYF. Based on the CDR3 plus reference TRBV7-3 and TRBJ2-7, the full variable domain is GAGVSQTPSNKVTEKGKYVELRCDPISGHTALYWYRQSLGQGPEFLIYFQGTGAADDSGLPNDRFFAVRPEGSVSTLKIQRTERGDSAVYLCASSSGLEDEQYFGPGTRLTVT.

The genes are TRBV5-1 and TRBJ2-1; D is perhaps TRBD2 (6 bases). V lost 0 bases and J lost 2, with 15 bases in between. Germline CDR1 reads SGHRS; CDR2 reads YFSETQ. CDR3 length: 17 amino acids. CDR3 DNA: TGCGCCAGCAGCTTGGACAGAGGAGGGTTAACCTACAATGAGCAGTTCTTC. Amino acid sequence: CASSLDRGGLTYNEQFF.

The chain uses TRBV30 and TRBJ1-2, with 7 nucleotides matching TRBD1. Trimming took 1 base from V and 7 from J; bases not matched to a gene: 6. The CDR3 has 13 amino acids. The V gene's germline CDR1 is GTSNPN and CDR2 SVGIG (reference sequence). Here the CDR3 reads CAWSATGTAGYTF. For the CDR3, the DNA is TGTGCCTGGAGTGCAACCGGGACAGCTGGCTACACCTTC.

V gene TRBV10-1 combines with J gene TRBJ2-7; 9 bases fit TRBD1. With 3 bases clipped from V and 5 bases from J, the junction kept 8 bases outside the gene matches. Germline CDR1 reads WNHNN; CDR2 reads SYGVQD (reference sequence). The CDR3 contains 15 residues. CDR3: CASSDPGTGQHEQYF. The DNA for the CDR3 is TGCGCCAGCAGTGACCCCGGGACAGGGCAGCACGAGCAGTACTTC.